Sequencing of this TCR beta chain was carried out in a study of blood T cell repertoires in COVID-19 (dated by TCRdb to the early 2020s). Regarding the complete study: Samples from collaborators originated in the United States, Italy and Spain and spanned both the acute and convalescent phases of COVID-19. The prospective study material was composed of cDNA or gDNA derived from T cells, B-cell-depleted T cells, or PBMCs. Samples came from the ongoing ImmuneRACE study (first 160 participants) plus 1,254 subjects from 6 global collaborators. A de-identified subject ID, COVID-19 status, age in years and sex were almost always included in the sample metadata. HLA class I and class II types, where available, came from metadata supplied by the sample provider rather than from assay-based typing. Subjects who had been exposed to COVID-19, were actively infected with it, or had recovered from it provided the deeply sampled blood TCRbeta repertoires that made up the dataset. The repertoires were released in a freely available public database meant as a resource for research on the immune response to SARS-CoV-2.

In Seattle, one collaborating source enrolled patients while the infection was active and tracked those patients longitudinally over the course of disease. Each collaborating institution followed its own protocols to collect whole blood in K2EDTA tubes. Collaborator samples were shipped for TCRbeta analysis as frozen whole blood, isolated PBMCs, or DNA extracted from either sample type. TCRbeta CDR3 regions were amplified from genomic DNA using the immunoSEQ Assay, a bias-controlled multiplex PCR. The authors' analysis ran thus. The number of nucleated cells in each sample was estimated from the amplification of reference gene primers within the assay. To quantify the absolute abundance of each unique TCRbeta CDR3 rearrangement, sequence reads were collapsed and filtered. Productive Simpson clonality was computed per sample as the square root of Simpson's diversity index over productive rearrangements. TCRdb holds this immuneACCESS table with in-frame rearrangements only. Some clones are missing; in checked studies, unresolved V genes explain under half, and the rest has no known cause. V, J and clone size are taken as reported in that table, and D and trimming were inferred from the DNA itself. The sample table lists 250,000 to 350,000 clones, 70% to 85% of them with a count of one. The leading ten clones occupy roughly 1.6% of the sample.

About this clone itself: Its antigen remains undetermined. No much larger clone exists at a distance of one base, and base qualities are not known.

V is reduced by 1 base and J by 11 bases, leaving a spacing of 17 bases between them. The germline V gene specifies MDHEN as CDR1 and SYDVKM as CDR2. The CDR3 runs 14 amino acids, cysteine and phenylalanine included. This entry keeps only the CDR3 DNA: 42 bases, framed from base 1. General findings and caveats noted by the study authors: Clinical and demographic metadata were provided uncurated, with the amount varying by source and participant.

The specimen sequenced was peripheral blood. The clonotype comes from a human donor with COVID-19, enrolled during active disease. The donor label of this sample is uncertain. The rearrangement combines TRBV28 with TRBJ1-1; the D gene is not confidently resolved. The CDR3 protein is CASSLSSVGGEAFF. DNA sequence: TGTGCCAGCAGTTTATCATCGGTGGGTGGAGAGGCTTTCTTT.